These 29 T cell receptor beta chains were all obtained from the same sample, sequenced in a study of blood T cells in healthy people across ages. With a J-beta primer mix and a sample-barcoded 5' primer, a second PCR ran 7 to 11 cycles. Each CDR3 protein is one row after TCRdb ran MiXCR on the 5' RACE reads. The sample lists about a million distinct CDR3 sequences, 30% to 40% occurring once. Material: blood. Every receptor here comes from a man between 18 and 29 years old in good health.

This chain links TRBV4-3 with TRBJ1-6; D gene unclear. The germline gives CDR1 LGHNA, CDR2 YSLEER. Deletions cut 5 bases from V and 8 bases from J, with 16 bases between. The CDR3 has 15 amino acids. Here the CDR3 reads CASSVETDYDSPLHF. CDR3 nucleotide sequence: TGCGCCAGCAGCGTAGAAACGGATTATGATTCACCCCTCCACTTT.

The chain uses TRBV28 and TRBJ2-7; no reliable D call. This CDR3 is built from 14 residues. Germline CDR1 is MDHEN and CDR2 is SYDVKM. Trimming stripped 7 bases from V and 4 bases from J, with 17 bases between. CDR3 nucleotides: TGTGCCAGCACCCATCGGGCCCGATTGTACGAGCAGTACTTC. Its translation: CASTHRARLYEQYF.

This clonotype was found a few times. The rearrangement joins TRBV2 to TRBJ2-5; 12 bases match TRBD2. Germline-derived CDR1 and CDR2 are SNHLY and FYNNEI. The CDR3 covers 14 residues. The J segment lost 5 bases and the V segment lost 6 bases, leaving 4 bases of the junction unmatched. CDR3 in DNA: TGTGCCAGCAGAGACGGACTAGCGGGGGAGACCCAGTACTTC. It is translated as CASRDGLAGETQYF.

This rearrangement joins TRBV7-2 to TRBJ2-4; the match to TRBD2 covers 8 bases. This CDR3 has 16 amino acids. Looked up from germline, CDR1 is SGHTA and CDR2 is FQGNSA. J lost 6 bases, V lost 1 base, and 8 bases had no gene match. The CDR3 DNA reads as TGTGCCAGCAGCTTAGACAGCGGGGGAAGCGGAAACATTCAGTACTTC. This translates into CASSLDSGGSGNIQYF.

V is TRBV21-1 and J is TRBJ1-1. TRBV21-1 is a known pseudogene. The CDR3 sequence is 13 residues long. The CDR3 region has the DNA TGTGCCAGCAGCAAGCCTGACAAAACTGAAGCTTTCTTT. Its translation: CASSKPDKTEAFF.

In its sample, this clonotype was seen a few times. The chain is built from TRBV7-9 and TRBJ1-2; 10 bases are a match to TRBD1. Germline loops: CDR1 SEHNR, CDR2 FQNEAQ (reference sequence). CDR3 length equals 13 residues. V shed 5 bases, J shed 8 bases, and the junction held 5 bases outside the gene matches. The CDR3 bases are TGTGCCAGCAGCGTGGGACAGGGGTTCGGCTACACCTTC. Its protein product is CASSVGQGFGYTF. The complete variable domain, with remaining parts taken from reference TRBV7-9 and TRBJ1-2, reads DTGVSQNPRHKITKRGQNVTFRCDPISEHNRLYWYRQTLGQGPEFLTYFQNEAQLEKSRLLSDRFSAERPKGSFSTLEIQRTEQGDSAMYLCASSVGQGFGYTFGSGTRLTVV.

The chain employs TRBV5-1 and TRBJ1-1, with TRBD1 as a possible D gene (5 bases). V gave up 1 base and J gave up 6 bases, with 10 bases separating them. The CDR3 runs to 13 residues. Germline V lookup: CDR1 SGHRS, CDR2 YFSETQ. CDR3 sequence: CASSLSDKAEAFF. The CDR3 nucleotides are TGCGCCAGCAGCTTGTCGGACAAGGCTGAAGCTTTCTTT.

This clonotype was observed a few times. The rearrangement joins TRBV27 to TRBJ1-5; maybe TRBD1 (6 bases). Trimming removed 3 bases at V and 6 bases at J, with 12 bases between. The CDR3 is made up of 14 amino acids. Germline V gene data show CDR1 as MNHEY and CDR2 as SMNVEV (reference sequence). The CDR3 protein is CASSLWAGVQPQHF. For the CDR3, the DNA is TGTGCCAGCAGTTTGTGGGCAGGGGTTCAGCCCCAGCATTTT.

The chain carries TRBV14 and TRBJ2-1; D is possibly TRBD1 (6 bases). Per the germline V gene, CDR1 is SGHDN and CDR2 is FVKESK. The CDR3 spans 13 residues. Between the trimmed V and J ends, which lost 8 bases and 2 bases, there was a span of 10 bases. The CDR3 region has the DNA TGTGCCAGCCGGGACACTGCCTACAATGAGCAGTTCTTC. This translates into CASRDTAYNEQFF. The whole variable domain, filled in from reference TRBV14 and TRBJ2-1, reads EAGVTQFPSHSVIEKGQTVTLRCDPISGHDNLYWYRRVMGKEIKFLLHFVKESKQDESGMPNNRFLAERTGGTYSTLKVQPAELEDSGVYFCASRDTAYNEQFFGPGTRLTVL.

J is TRBJ1-2 and V is TRBV9; D is ambiguous. Germline CDR1 SGDLS, CDR2 YYNGEE. The CDR3 is 12 residues long. V was trimmed by 4 bases and J by 7 bases, leaving 11 bases between them. The CDR3 coding sequence is TGTGCCAGCAGCCCCGATGGTTCTGGCTACACCTTC. Its protein product is CASSPDGSGYTF. The full variable domain, rest sourced from reference TRBV9 and TRBJ1-2, is DSGVTQTPKHLITATGQRVTLRCSPRSGDLSVYWYQQSLDQGLQFLIQYYNGEERAKGNILERFSAQQFPDLHSELNLSSLELGDSALYFCASSPDGSGYTFGSGTRLTVV.

The chain carries TRBV12-3 or TRBV12-4 and TRBJ2-7; D unresolved. Trimming stripped 6 bases from V and 6 bases from J, with 18 bases between. This CDR3 region has 14 residues. CDR3 region: CASSLALEIVEQYF. CDR3 DNA sequence: TGTGCCAGCAGCTTGGCGCTGGAGATCGTCGAGCAGTACTTC.

The chain links TRBV28 to TRBJ2-1, with a weak D call TRBD2 (6 bases). TRBJ2-7 explains the end of the DNA better; the J call may be wrong. Per the germline V gene, CDR1 is MDHEN and CDR2 is SYDVKM. The CDR3 extends over 15 amino acids. DNA of the CDR3: TGTGCCAGCAGTTCCCAGGGACTGCTGTACAATGAGCAGTACTTC. Translated, it gives CASSSQGLLYNEQYF.

J is TRBJ2-3 and V is TRBV10-1; the match to TRBD2 covers 8 bases. Germline V gives CDR1 WNHNN, CDR2 SYGVQD (reference sequence). The junction had 10 bases not matched to a gene; V was cut back by 2 bases and J by 0 bases. This CDR3 has 18 amino acids. The CDR3 loop is CASSEVISSGTSTDTQYF. As DNA, the CDR3 is TGCGCCAGCAGTGAGGTGATTAGTAGCGGGACTAGCACAGATACGCAGTATTTT.

This CDR3 is CSAHLGLQETQYF. The CDR3 nucleotides read TGCAGTGCGCACCTCGGATTGCAAGAGACCCAGTACTTC. The rearrangement uses TRBV20-1 and TRBJ2-5, with D unclear. The CDR3 runs 13 residues. V gave up 6 bases and J gave up 2 bases, with 13 bases separating them. The germline V gene encodes CDR1 DFQATT and CDR2 SNEGSKA (reference sequence).

This clonotype was seen only a few times. V gene TRBV7-3 combines with J gene TRBJ1-6, with D perhaps matching TRBD1 (6 bases). V lost 1 base and J lost 5, with 12 bases in between. Per germline, CDR1 SGHTA and CDR2 FQGTGA. This CDR3 is 16 amino acids long. The CDR3 region has the DNA TGTGCCAGCAGCTTAAACGGAGGGGGAGATAATTCACCCCTCCACTTT. Its protein is CASSLNGGGDNSPLHF.

This clonotype was recorded once. Just one base apart from a much larger clone, this may be a read error. The gene calls are TRBV4-3 and TRBJ2-4; TRBD2 aligns across 7 bases. V trimming: 1 base; J trimming: 3 bases; junction bases outside the gene matches: 12. Germline V CDR1 and CDR2: LGHNA, YSLEER. This CDR3 is built from 18 residues. In DNA, the CDR3 is TGCGCCAGCAGCCAAGTTTTGATCGGGAAGCGGGGCAAAAACATTCAGTACTTC. It yields the protein CASSQVLIGKRGKNIQYF.

The gene calls are TRBV7-9 and TRBJ2-7, with a tentative D call TRBD2 (6 bases). This CDR3 is 16 amino acids long. Trimming removed 1 base at V and 2 bases at J, with 15 bases between. CDR1 is SEHNR, CDR2 FQNEAQ, per germline (reference sequence). In nucleotides, the CDR3 is TGTGCCAGCAGCTTAGGCGCGGGAAACATAACCTACGAGCAGTACTTC. Protein product: CASSLGAGNITYEQYF. Full variable domain (remainder filled in from reference TRBV7-9 and TRBJ2-7): DTGVSQNPRHKITKRGQNVTFRCDPISEHNRLYWYRQTLGQGPEFLTYFQNEAQLEKSRLLSDRFSAERPKGSFSTLEIQRTEQGDSAMYLCASSLGAGNITYEQYFGPGTRLTVT.

The chain carries TRBV11-3 and TRBJ2-1; 7 positions match TRBD2. The CDR3 totals 14 residues. Germline-derived CDR1 and CDR2 are SGHNT and YENEEA. Unmatched junction bases numbered 4, after V lost 3 bases and J lost 5 bases. Here the CDR3 reads CASSFGLGHNEQFF. The DNA for the CDR3 is TGTGCCAGCAGCTTCGGACTAGGGCACAATGAGCAGTTCTTC.

V is TRBV3-1 and J is TRBJ1-1; D is unclear. The germline V gene has CDR1 LGHDT and CDR2 YNNKEL (reference sequence). The length of the CDR3 is 14 residues. V lost 1 base and J lost 7, with 13 bases in between. The CDR3 nucleotides read TGTGCCAGCAGCCAAGTTTATGCAGGCGGTGAAGCTTTCTTT. Translated: CASSQVYAGGEAFF.

The chain couples TRBV4-3 to TRBJ2-5, with TRBD1 matching 8 bases. The DNA end is more similar to TRBJ2-4, so the J call may be wrong. Germline V CDR1 and CDR2: LGHNA, YSLEER. The CDR3 spans 15 residues. The CDR3 here is CASGSPTGVTNIQYF. The CDR3 DNA reads as TGCGCCAGCGGCTCCCCGACAGGGGTTACGAACATTCAGTACTTC.

This clonotype came up a few times. This chain joins TRBV12-3 or TRBV12-4 and TRBJ1-2; TRBD1 aligns across 10 bases. This CDR3 contains 14 residues. V gave up 4 bases and J gave up 8 bases; unmatched junction bases: 7. DNA for the CDR3: TGTGCCAGCAGTTACTTAGGACAGGGGGGAGGCTACACCTTC. It translates to CASSYLGQGGGYTF.

The chain couples TRBV20-1 to TRBJ2-1, with D hard to call. Germline V gene sequence: CDR1 DFQATT, CDR2 SNEGSKA (reference sequence). The CDR3 is 13 amino acids. With 5 bases removed from V and 0 bases from J, the gap between germline ends came to 8 bases. CDR3 DNA: TGCAGTGCTGGGCCACCCTCCTACAATGAGCAGTTCTTC. Translated: CSAGPPSYNEQFF.

The chain combines TRBV7-2 with TRBJ2-1; D may be TRBD1 (6 bases). V was shortened by 5 bases and J by 1 base, with 12 bases between the two germline ends. CDR1 is SGHTA, CDR2 FQGNSA, per germline. CDR3 length: 15 residues. CDR3 DNA sequence: TGTGCCAGCAGCCCAACTGGACAGTCCTACAATGAGCAGTTCTTC. It specifies CASSPTGQSYNEQFF.

This chain links TRBV5-1 with TRBJ1-1, with a weak D call TRBD1 (6 bases). In germline, CDR1 is SGHRS, CDR2 YFSETQ. The CDR3 has 15 amino acids. V shed 0 bases and J shed 3 bases, with 12 bases lying between them. The CDR3 DNA reads TGCGCCAGCAGCTTGGTGCTGGGGGCGGACACTGAAGCTTTCTTT. Protein sequence: CASSLVLGADTEAFF.

The chain uses TRBV9 and TRBJ2-3, with D possibly TRBD2 on 6 matching bases. The CDR3 covers 13 residues. With 3 bases removed from V and 4 bases from J, the gap between germline ends came to 9 bases. CDR1 and CDR2 (germline): SGDLS, YYNGEE. Written as DNA, the CDR3 is TGTGCCAGCAGCGGCGGGACCTCAGATACGCAGTATTTT. This sequence encodes CASSGGTSDTQYF.

This clonotype occurred many times. This chain links TRBV9 with TRBJ1-5, with D unresolved. CDR1 SGDLS and CDR2 YYNGEE come from the germline V gene. This CDR3 is built from 13 residues. With 4 bases removed from V and 0 bases from J, the gap between germline ends came to 5 bases. This CDR3 is CASSKDSNQPQHF. The CDR3 DNA reads TGTGCCAGCAGCAAGGATAGCAATCAGCCCCAGCATTTT. Filled out from reference TRBV9 and TRBJ1-5, the complete variable domain reads DSGVTQTPKHLITATGQRVTLRCSPRSGDLSVYWYQQSLDQGLQFLIQYYNGEERAKGNILERFSAQQFPDLHSELNLSSLELGDSALYFCASSKDSNQPQHFGDGTRLSIL.

This clonotype showed up many times. This chain joins TRBV20-1 and TRBJ1-2; D uncertain. V shed 6 bases and J shed 1 base, with 9 bases lying between them. The length of the CDR3 is 12 residues. Germline-derived CDR1 and CDR2 are DFQATT and SNEGSKA (reference sequence). This CDR3 reads CSASQDNYGYTF. In nucleotides, the CDR3 is TGCAGTGCGAGCCAAGATAACTATGGCTACACCTTC.

The gene calls are TRBV5-1 and TRBJ1-1, with D possibly TRBD1 on 5 matching bases. Trimming removed 4 bases from V and 4 bases from J, with 14 bases in between. The germline V gene has CDR1 SGHRS and CDR2 YFSETQ. This CDR3 spans 14 amino acids. The CDR3 region has the DNA TGCGCCAGCAGCCCGGGAGGGGAGGGCACTGAAGCTTTCTTT. Translating it yields CASSPGGEGTEAFF.

The J gene is TRBJ1-1, the V gene TRBV20-1; D remains unclear. Between the trimmed V and J ends, which lost 4 bases and 8 bases, there was a span of 11 bases. The CDR3 has 11 residues. The germline CDR1 and CDR2 sequences are DFQATT and SNEGSKA (reference sequence). CDR3 region: CSATPTAEAFF. In DNA form, the CDR3 reads TGCAGTGCTACCCCCACGGCAGAAGCTTTCTTT.